These 21 T cell receptor beta chains share one sample of origin, sequenced in a study of T cell repertoires in cytomegalovirus infection. One entry per CDR3 protein results from TCRdb running MiXCR on the reads. The table includes a few hundred thousand distinct CDR3 sequences, approximately 9.5% detected once. Specimen: PBMCs. Receptor source: a human donor in good health (CMV status not recorded). Some clones in this sample may be carry-over from other donors' samples.

The chain uses TRBV6-2 or TRBV6-3 and TRBJ2-3; D ambiguous. V was clipped by 1 base and J by 5 bases, with 4 bases between them. The CDR3 has 12 amino acids. Germline loops: CDR1 MNHEY, CDR2 SVGEGT. DNA for the CDR3: TGTGCCAGCAGTTACTTTAGAGATACGCAGTATTTT. Its protein is CASSYFRDTQYF.

The table lists this clonotype with many counts. V usage is TRBV7-2 and J usage is TRBJ2-5; D remains unclear. Trimming shortened V by 5 bases and J by 5 bases, and 18 bases separated the two germline ends. The germline gives CDR1 SGHTA, CDR2 FQGNSA. This CDR3 spans 15 amino acids. CDR3 in amino acids: CASSRPPSALETQYF. DNA of the CDR3: TGTGCCAGCAGCCGCCCTCCAAGCGCTCTGGAGACCCAGTACTTC. The full variable domain, its missing parts supplied by reference TRBV7-2 and TRBJ2-5, is GAGVSQSPSNKVTEKGKDVELRCDPISGHTALYWYRQSLGQGLEFLIYFQGNSAPDKSGLPSDRFSAERTGGSVSTLTIQRTQQEDSAVYLCASSRPPSALETQYFGPGTRLLVL.

This clonotype was counted many times. The chain links TRBV7-2 to TRBJ2-7; 7 bases fit TRBD1. CDR1 and CDR2 (germline): SGHTA, FQGNSA. The V and J ends lost 5 bases and 3 bases, in that order; junction bases with no gene match: 13. CDR3 length: 16 amino acids. The CDR3 DNA is TGTGCCAGCAGCGATCTTGGGACAGTAATTGTCTACGAGCAGTACTTC. As protein: CASSDLGTVIVYEQYF.

Comment on this clonotype: This clone may be a read error of a much larger clone one base away. This sequence joins TRBV7-6 and TRBJ2-1; 12 bases agree with TRBD2. This CDR3 spans 16 amino acids. Trimming took 7 bases from V and 7 from J; bases not matched to a gene: 11. Looked up from germline, CDR1 is SGHVS and CDR2 is FNYEAQ. The CDR3 bases are TGTGCCAGCACACTAAGTCTAGCGGGGGGGATGAATGAGCAGTTCTTC. It encodes CASTLSLAGGMNEQFF.

This clonotype has a count of ten or more. CDR3 sequence reads: CASSIGRRGNTGELFF. The CDR3 DNA follows: TGTGCCAGTAGTATAGGTAGAAGAGGGAACACCGGGGAGCTGTTTTTT. V usage is TRBV19 and J usage is TRBJ2-2; D is uncertain. Germline V gene sequence: CDR1 LNHDA, CDR2 SQIVND (reference sequence). The V and J ends lost 1 base and 1 base respectively, with 10 bases between them. The CDR3 length is 16 residues.

Many counts were recorded for this clonotype. This chain uses TRBV7-2 with TRBJ1-6; 8 positions agree with TRBD1. Per the germline V gene, CDR1 is SGHTA and CDR2 is FQGNSA. The CDR3 totals 17 residues. The J segment lost 7 bases and the V segment lost 3 bases, leaving 11 bases of the junction unmatched. CDR3 nucleotides: TGTGCCAGCAGCTTCGATAGGAGACAGGGGCGGAATTCACCCCTCCACTTT. The encoded protein is CASSFDRRQGRNSPLHF.

This clonotype came up a few times. The genes are TRBV7-2 and TRBJ1-6; D is perhaps TRBD1 (5 bases). V gave up 2 bases and J gave up 0 bases, with 17 bases separating them. This CDR3 has 19 amino acids. The V gene's germline CDR1 is SGHTA and CDR2 FQGNSA. CDR3 in DNA: TGTGCCAGCAGCTTAAGGCTAGGCAGGACAAGCTCCTATAATTCACCCCTCCACTTT. It is translated as CASSLRLGRTSSYNSPLHF.

This sequence joins TRBV6-1 and TRBJ2-3, with no clear D. The length of the CDR3 is 15 residues. The germline gives CDR1 MNHNS, CDR2 SASEGT. The V and J ends lost 1 base and 5 bases respectively, with 13 bases between them. This CDR3 reads CASSEDGKPRDTQYF. CDR3 DNA sequence: TGTGCCAGCAGTGAAGATGGCAAACCTCGAGATACGCAGTATTTT.

The CDR3 DNA reads TGTGCCAGCAGAAAAGGACACTATGGCTACACCTTC. Encoded protein: CASRKGHYGYTF. The chain couples TRBV28 to TRBJ1-2; D gene ambiguous. Germline V lookup: CDR1 MDHEN, CDR2 SYDVKM. Trimming pared 6 bases from V and 3 bases from J, leaving 8 bases between. The CDR3 spans 12 residues.

This chain uses TRBV7-2 with TRBJ2-2; D gene ambiguous. CDR3 size: 12 residues. Looked up from germline, CDR1 is SGHTA and CDR2 is FQGNSA. Trimming took off 2 bases at V and 6 bases at J, with 4 bases between the two ends. The CDR3 loop reads CASSLMAGELFF. The CDR3 DNA reads TGTGCCAGCAGCTTAATGGCCGGGGAGCTGTTTTTT.

This clonotype has more than one count but fewer than ten. V is TRBV5-1 and J is TRBJ2-3; possibly TRBD2 for D (7 bases). Deletions cut 7 bases from V and 2 bases from J, with 20 bases between. CDR1 and CDR2 from the germline V gene are SGHRS and YFSETQ. There are 16 residues in the CDR3. The CDR3 spells CASVGGGGNPTDTQYF. Written as DNA, the CDR3 is TGCGCCAGCGTCGGAGGGGGGGGTAACCCCACAGATACGCAGTATTTT.

This clonotype was recorded at least ten times. V and J are TRBV5-5 and TRBJ1-5; 7 positions agree with TRBD1. Per the germline V gene, CDR1 is SGHKS and CDR2 is YYEKEE (reference sequence). V lost 2 bases and J lost 6; bases outside the gene matches: 5. The CDR3 loop spans 14 amino acids. The CDR3 loop reads CASSLKGDSQPQHF. The CDR3 nucleotides are TGTGCCAGCAGCTTAAAAGGGGACAGTCAGCCCCAGCATTTT.

This clonotype was counted only a few times. The rearrangement links TRBV7-9 to TRBJ1-6; 9 bases align to TRBD1. The CDR3 covers 19 residues. Trimming removed 4 bases from V and 9 bases from J; junction bases left unmatched: 19. The germline V gene has CDR1 SEHNR and CDR2 FQNEAQ (reference sequence). The CDR3 nucleotides are TGTGCCAGCAGCTCGCCCCGATCTACAGGGGGCGCCCGGGCTTCACCCCTCCACTTT. Its protein product is CASSSPRSTGGARASPLHF. The variable domain in full, with the rest retrieved from reference TRBV7-9 and TRBJ1-6, is DTGVSQNPRHKITKRGQNVTFRCDPISEHNRLYWYRQTLGQGPEFLTYFQNEAQLEKSRLLSDRFSAERPKGSFSTLEIQRTEQGDSAMYLCASSSPRSTGGARASPLHFGNGTRLTVT.

Many counts were recorded for this clonotype. This chain uses TRBV6-6 with TRBJ2-1, with 7 bases matching TRBD2. The germline CDR1 and CDR2 sequences are MNHNY and SVGAGI (reference sequence). V shed 2 bases, J shed 1 base, and the junction held 8 bases outside the gene matches. The CDR3 extends over 17 amino acids. The chain's CDR3 is CASSYGGEAPSYNEQFF. The CDR3 DNA reads as TGTGCCAGCAGTTACGGGGGGGAGGCCCCTTCCTACAATGAGCAGTTCTTC.

This clonotype was seen a few times. J is TRBJ1-1 and V is TRBV27; the D gene is possibly TRBD1 (6 bases). CDR1 is MNHEY and CDR2 is SMNVEV in the germline V gene (reference sequence). CDR3 size: 14 residues. Trimming shortened V by 6 bases and J by 0 bases, and 11 bases separated the two germline ends. The chain's CDR3 is CASRPTGMNTEAFF. The CDR3 region has the DNA TGTGCCAGCAGACCTACAGGGATGAACACTGAAGCTTTCTTT.

The chain has TRBV6-7 and TRBJ2-4; TRBD1 matches at 8 bases. TRBV6-7 is an ORF, with its function uncertain. The CDR3 spans 16 residues. The V gene end was trimmed by 3 bases and the J gene end by 10 bases; junction bases not matched to a gene: 14. The CDR3: CASSYSRGPAVLIQYF. The CDR3 nucleotides read TGTGCCAGCAGTTATTCCAGGGGGCCCGCTGTCCTAATTCAGTACTTC.

This clonotype was recorded at least ten times. The chain has TRBV7-9 and TRBJ2-5, with 7 bases lining up with TRBD1. Losses at the gene ends were 3 bases for V and 4 bases for J; bases not matched to a gene: 2. From germline, CDR1 is SEHNR and CDR2 FQNEAQ (reference sequence). The CDR3 has 13 amino acids. CDR3 region: CASSFRQGETQYF. The CDR3 DNA reads as TGTGCCAGCAGCTTCAGACAGGGAGAGACCCAGTACTTC.

This clonotype was seen a handful of times. The gene calls are TRBV20-1 and TRBJ1-5; D possibly corresponds to TRBD1 (6 bases). The V gene lost 3 bases and the J gene lost 5 bases, with 14 bases spanning the gap. Germline loops: CDR1 DFQATT, CDR2 SNEGSKA (reference sequence). CDR3 length: 14 residues. This chain's CDR3 is CSARGGQSDQPQHF. The DNA for the CDR3 is TGCAGTGCTAGGGGGGGACAATCAGATCAGCCCCAGCATTTT.

The V and J genes are TRBV15 and TRBJ1-3; no definite D call. Germline CDR1 is LNHNV and CDR2 is YYDKDF (reference sequence). CDR3 length: 18 residues. The V end was cut by 0 bases, the J end by 0 bases, with 15 bases between. CDR3 in amino acids: CATSRDRLAAISGNTIYF. DNA of the CDR3: TGTGCCACCAGCAGAGATAGGCTGGCAGCTATCTCTGGAAACACCATATATTTT.

This clonotype was picked up many times. This chain connects TRBV7-2 to TRBJ1-1, with D unresolved. Trimming stripped 5 bases from V and 1 base from J, with 11 bases between. The CDR3 contains 14 residues. CDR1 and CDR2 (germline): SGHTA, FQGNSA. The DNA of the CDR3 is TGTGCCAGCAGCCTAAACATGAAGAACACTGAAGCTTTCTTT. Its translation is CASSLNMKNTEAFF.

The CDR3 nucleotides are TGTGCCAGCAGCTTCAGGACGGTTCCAGCTTTCTTT. Its translation is CASSFRTVPAFF. V gene TRBV7-2 combines with J gene TRBJ1-1; D not certain. Germline V gives CDR1 SGHTA, CDR2 FQGNSA. The CDR3 contains 12 residues. V was shortened by 3 bases and J by 10 bases, with 12 bases between the two germline ends.